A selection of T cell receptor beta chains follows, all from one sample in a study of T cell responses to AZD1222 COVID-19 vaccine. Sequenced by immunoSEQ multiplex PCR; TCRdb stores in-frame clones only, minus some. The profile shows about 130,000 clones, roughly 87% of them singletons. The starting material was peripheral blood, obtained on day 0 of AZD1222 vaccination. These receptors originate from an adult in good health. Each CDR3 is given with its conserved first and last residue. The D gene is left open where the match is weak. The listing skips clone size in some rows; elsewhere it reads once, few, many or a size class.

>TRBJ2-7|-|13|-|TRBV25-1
TGTGCCAGCAGTCGGGAAACCCGTTTAGTTCAGTACTTC
CASSRETRLVQYF
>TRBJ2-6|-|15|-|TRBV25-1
TGTGCCAGCAGTGACTGGGGACCTGGGGCCAACGTCCTGACTTTC
CASSDWGPGANVLTF
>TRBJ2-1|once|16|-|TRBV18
TGTGCCAGCTCACCAGCCGGCGGGACCACCTACAATGAGCAGTTCTTC
CASSPAGGTTYNEQFF
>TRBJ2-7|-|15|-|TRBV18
TGTGCCAGCTCACCTCCGGGGAGCAGCTCGTACGAGCAGTACTTC
CASSPPGSSSYEQYF
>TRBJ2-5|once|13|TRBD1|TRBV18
TGTGCCAGCTCACGGGACAGACAAGAGACCCAGTACTTC
CASSRDRQETQYF
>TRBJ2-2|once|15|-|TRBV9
TGTGCCAGCAGCGTAGGGGGGGCGGTGCCCGGGGAGCTGTTTTTT
CASSVGGAVPGELFF
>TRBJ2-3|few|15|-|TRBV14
TGTGCCAGCAGCCAAGATTGGACACGTCGAGATACGCAGTATTTT
CASSQDWTRRDTQYF
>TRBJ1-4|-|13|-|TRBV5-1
TGCGCCAGCAGCTTGGAACAGGGAGGAAAACTGTTTTTT
CASSLEQGGKLFF
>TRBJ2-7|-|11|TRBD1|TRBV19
TGTGCCAGTTCACAGGGGTACGAGCAGTACTTC
CASSQGYEQYF
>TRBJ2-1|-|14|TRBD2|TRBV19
TGTGCCAGTTTAGCGGGGGAGATCTTGGATGAGCAGTTCTTC
CASLAGEILDEQFF
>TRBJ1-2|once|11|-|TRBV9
TGTGCCAGCAGCAGGACGGATGGCTACACCTTC
CASSRTDGYTF
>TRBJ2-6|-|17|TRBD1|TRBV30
TGTGCCCAAACTTTCGGGACAGAAGGCTCTGGGGCCAACGTCCTGACTTTC
CAQTFGTEGSGANVLTF